Below are 21 T cell receptor beta chains sequenced from a single sample in a study of blood T cell repertoires in COVID-19. Assay used: immunoSEQ multiplex PCR; TCRdb lists only in-frame clones, some missing. The data contain more than 85,000 clones, approximately 85% of them seen just once; the ten biggest clones take up over 10%. The source material was peripheral blood. These TCRs come from a human donor in a cohort sampled during active COVID-19.

The chain couples TRBV7-8 to TRBJ1-5, with 7 bases fitting TRBD1. This CDR3 spans 15 amino acids. The V segment lost 4 bases and the J segment 4 bases; nucleotides outside the gene matches: 7. Germline CDR1 and CDR2: SGHVS and FQNEAQ. The CDR3 DNA follows: TGTGCCAGCAGCTCGACAGGGTCCCTTAATCAGCCCCAGCATTTT. Amino acids: CASSSTGSLNQPQHF.

The chain joins TRBV18 to TRBJ2-1, with TRBD2 as a possible D gene (5 bases). The CDR3 loop spans 16 amino acids. Germline V CDR1 and CDR2: KGHSH, LQKENI. V lost 3 bases to trimming and J lost 6 bases, with 18 bases between them. In nucleotides, the CDR3 is TGTGCCAGCTCACCTGCGGGTGGGAGTTACCCCAATGAGCAGTTCTTC. Its protein product is CASSPAGGSYPNEQFF.

The chain uses TRBV27 and TRBJ2-7, with 8 bases lining up with TRBD1. The CDR3 covers 15 residues. The V segment lost 5 bases and the J segment 4 bases; nucleotides outside the gene matches: 10. Germline values: CDR1 MNHEY, CDR2 SMNVEV (reference sequence). CDR3 DNA sequence: TGTGCCAGCAGTCCTGCAGGGGGCGCGGGATACGAGCAGTACTTC. Translated, it gives CASSPAGGAGYEQYF.

The chain links TRBV24-1 to TRBJ2-5; D possibly corresponds to TRBD1 (5 bases). Germline V lookup: CDR1 KGHDR, CDR2 SFDVKD. Trimming removed 5 bases from V and 1 base from J, with 7 bases in between. This CDR3 region has 13 residues. CDR3 loop: CATSGGAQETQYF. The CDR3 nucleotides are TGTGCCACCAGTGGTGGGGCCCAAGAGACCCAGTACTTC.

The V call is TRBV19, the J call TRBJ1-1; D is undetermined. Germline assignment: CDR1 LNHDA and CDR2 SQIVND (reference sequence). The V end was cut by 3 bases, the J end by 5 bases, with 10 bases between. The CDR3 covers 13 residues. This chain's CDR3 is CASSMVQSTEAFF. The CDR3 DNA reads as TGTGCCAGTAGTATGGTTCAGTCAACTGAAGCTTTCTTT.

The chain recombines TRBV7-2 with TRBJ2-5; D is possibly TRBD1 (5 bases). V was shortened by 3 bases and J by 4 bases, with 12 bases between the two germline ends. The CDR3 runs to 14 residues. Germline assignment: CDR1 SGHTA and CDR2 FQGNSA. CDR3 sequence reads: CASSFQQGGETQYF. The CDR3 DNA reads TGTGCCAGCAGCTTTCAGCAGGGTGGAGAGACCCAGTACTTC.

The chain is built from TRBV28 and TRBJ2-7; 7 nucleotides line up with TRBD1. Unmatched junction bases numbered 10, after V lost 1 base and J lost 4 bases. The CDR3 is made up of 16 amino acids. Germline V gene lookup returns CDR1 MDHEN and CDR2 SYDVKM. The CDR3 DNA follows: TGTGCCAGCAGTTTATACCCCCGGGACAGACTGTACGAGCAGTACTTC. Its translation: CASSLYPRDRLYEQYF.

The chain joins TRBV6-4 to TRBJ1-5; D is undetermined. The CDR3 loop spans 19 amino acids. Between the trimmed V and J ends, which lost 10 bases and 0 bases, there was a span of 28 bases. CDR1 and CDR2 (germline): MRHNA, SNTAGT. The CDR3 here is CATLGIPEPTTYSNQPQHF. In nucleotides, the CDR3 is TGTGCCACCCTGGGCATCCCGGAACCAACGACATATAGCAATCAGCCCCAGCATTTT.

V is TRBV5-6 and J is TRBJ2-7; D is unclear. Germline-derived CDR1 and CDR2 are SGHDT and YYEEEE. The CDR3 has 11 amino acids. V lost 5 bases and J 0 bases, leaving 3 bases between the germline ends. The CDR3: CASSRSYEQYF. The DNA of the CDR3 is TGTGCCAGCAGTCGCTCCTACGAGCAGTACTTC.

This chain connects TRBV5-1 to TRBJ2-5; weak D call: TRBD2 (6 bases). This CDR3 has 16 residues. Germline V gene lookup returns CDR1 SGHRS and CDR2 YFSETQ. V was pared by 3 bases and J by 4 bases, with 19 bases between. The DNA for the CDR3 is TGCGCCAGCAGCTCGGGGACTGTTCTAAGAGGAGAGACCCAGTACTTC. As protein: CASSSGTVLRGETQYF. Full variable domain (rest looked up from reference TRBV5-1 and TRBJ2-5): KAGVTQTPRYLIKTRGQQVTLSCSPISGHRSVSWYQQTPGQGLQFLFEYFSETQRNKGNFPGRFSGRQFSNSRSEMNVSTLELGDSALYLCASSSGTVLRGETQYFGPGTRLLVL.

V gene TRBV7-9 combines with J gene TRBJ1-1; tentative D call: TRBD1 (6 bases). V was cut by 6 bases and J by 7 bases, with 18 bases left in between. Per germline, CDR1 SEHNR and CDR2 FQNEAQ (reference sequence). The CDR3 loop spans 14 amino acids. The CDR3 DNA follows: TGTGCCAGCAGTTATTTGGACAGAACCCATGAAGCTTTCTTT. Protein: CASSYLDRTHEAFF. The full variable domain, completed using reference TRBV7-9 and TRBJ1-1, is DTGVSQNPRHKITKRGQNVTFRCDPISEHNRLYWYRQTLGQGPEFLTYFQNEAQLEKSRLLSDRFSAERPKGSFSTLEIQRTEQGDSAMYLCASSYLDRTHEAFFGQGTRLTVV.

V and J are TRBV9 and TRBJ2-1, with a tentative D call TRBD1 (6 bases). Germline assignment: CDR1 SGDLS and CDR2 YYNGEE. The CDR3 extends over 17 amino acids. V was shortened by 0 bases and J by 0 bases, with 13 bases between the two germline ends. In DNA, the CDR3 is TGTGCCAGCAGCGTAGTGGGACATCTGAGCTCCTACAATGAGCAGTTCTTC. Protein product: CASSVVGHLSSYNEQFF.

Ten or more counts support this clone. The J gene is TRBJ1-5, the V gene TRBV4-1, with no clear D. Trimming removed 4 bases from V and 0 bases from J, with 7 bases in between. This CDR3 has 14 residues. Per the germline V gene, CDR1 is MGHRA and CDR2 is YSYEKL. As DNA, the CDR3 is TGCGCCAGCAGCCTCTACCATAGCAATCAGCCCCAGCATTTT. Protein: CASSLYHSNQPQHF.

The rearrangement joins TRBV19 to TRBJ2-7, with TRBD1 matching 11 bases. This CDR3 is built from 14 residues. Per germline, CDR1 LNHDA and CDR2 SQIVND (reference sequence). V was clipped by 6 bases and J by 8 bases; unmatched bases: 9. The DNA for the CDR3 is TGTGCCAGTAGCCGGGACAGGGGGTTTTCGCAGCAGTACTTC. It codes for CASSRDRGFSQQYF. Full variable domain (missing parts from reference TRBV19 and TRBJ2-7): DGGITQSPKYLFRKEGQNVTLSCEQNLNHDAMYWYRQDPGQGLRLIYYSQIVNDFQKGDIAEGYSVSREKKESFPLTVTSAQKNPTAFYLCASSRDRGFSQQYFGPGTRLTVT.

This rearrangement joins TRBV19 to TRBJ1-1, with D unresolved. The CDR3 totals 13 residues. Germline lookup yields CDR1 LNHDA and CDR2 SQIVND (reference sequence). The ends were cut back, 5 bases at V and 1 base at J, with 8 bases in the middle. The CDR3 protein is CASSVTPNTEAFF. The CDR3 region has the DNA TGTGCCAGTAGTGTGACACCGAACACTGAAGCTTTCTTT.

The table lists this clone with a count of one. The chain links TRBV10-3 to TRBJ2-6; 7 bases fit TRBD1. The ends lost 5 bases at V and 2 bases at J; junction bases unmatched: 0. The V gene's germline CDR1 is ENHRY and CDR2 SYGVKD. The CDR3 extends over 14 amino acids. CDR3: CAISTGAGANVLTF. As DNA, the CDR3 is TGTGCCATCAGTACAGGGGCTGGGGCCAACGTCCTGACTTTC.

The genes are TRBV7-2 and TRBJ1-6; a possible D gene is TRBD1 (5 bases). Germline V gives CDR1 SGHTA, CDR2 FQGNSA. This CDR3 has 15 residues. V was trimmed by 5 bases and J by 8 bases, leaving 16 bases between them. The CDR3 DNA reads TGTGCCAGCAGCACGCGGGACCTCCGCCATTCACCCCTCCACTTT. Translating gives CASSTRDLRHSPLHF.

This clone was detected once. The chain recombines TRBV5-1 with TRBJ2-7; 8 bases align to TRBD1. The CDR3 extends over 15 amino acids. CDR1 and CDR2 (germline): SGHRS, YFSETQ. The V and J ends lost 0 bases and 3 bases, in that order; junction bases with no gene match: 5. Here the CDR3 reads CASSLGGQGFYEQYF. The CDR3 nucleotides read TGCGCCAGCAGCTTGGGTGGACAGGGATTCTACGAGCAGTACTTC.

V and J are TRBV27 and TRBJ1-5; weak D call: TRBD1 (5 bases). There are 12 residues in the CDR3. CDR1 and CDR2 from the germline V gene are MNHEY and SMNVEV (reference sequence). V was clipped by 6 bases and J by 11 bases, with 14 bases between them. The CDR3, as DNA: TGTGCCAGCAGCCCTGCCCCAGGGACCCAGCATTTT. Translation: CASSPAPGTQHF.

The count of this clone is one. V is TRBV6-5 and J is TRBJ2-2, with 9 positions matching TRBD1. With 7 bases clipped from V and 5 bases from J, the junction kept 5 bases outside the gene matches. The CDR3 is 14 amino acids. CDR1 MNHEY and CDR2 SVGAGI come from the germline V gene. The CDR3 nucleotides are TGTGCCAGCAATCGGGACAGGGAAACCGGGGAGCTGTTTTTT. Its protein product is CASNRDRETGELFF.

This clone appeared a single time. CDR3 residues: CASSSTVSDTQYF. CDR3 nucleotide sequence: TGTGCCAGCAGTTCAACGGTATCAGATACGCAGTATTTT. J is TRBJ2-3 and V is TRBV12-3 or TRBV12-4; D gene ambiguous. V was clipped by 4 bases and J by 4 bases, with 9 bases between them. This CDR3 has 13 residues.